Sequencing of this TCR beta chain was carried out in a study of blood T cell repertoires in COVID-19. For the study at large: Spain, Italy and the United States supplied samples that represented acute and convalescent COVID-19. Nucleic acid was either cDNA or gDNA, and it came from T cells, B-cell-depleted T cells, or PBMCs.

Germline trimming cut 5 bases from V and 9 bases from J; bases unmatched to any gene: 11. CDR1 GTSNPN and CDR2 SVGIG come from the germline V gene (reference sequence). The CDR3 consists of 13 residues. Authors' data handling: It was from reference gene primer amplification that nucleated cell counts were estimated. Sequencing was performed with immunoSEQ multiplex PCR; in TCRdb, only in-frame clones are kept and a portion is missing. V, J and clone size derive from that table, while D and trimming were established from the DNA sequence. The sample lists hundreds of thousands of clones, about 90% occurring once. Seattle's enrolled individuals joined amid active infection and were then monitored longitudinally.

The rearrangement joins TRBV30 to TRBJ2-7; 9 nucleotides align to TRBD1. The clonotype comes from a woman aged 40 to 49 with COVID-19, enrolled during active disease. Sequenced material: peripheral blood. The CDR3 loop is CAWAIGTGLGQYF. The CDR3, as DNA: TGTGCCTGGGCTATCGGGACAGGGCTGGGGCAGTACTTC.